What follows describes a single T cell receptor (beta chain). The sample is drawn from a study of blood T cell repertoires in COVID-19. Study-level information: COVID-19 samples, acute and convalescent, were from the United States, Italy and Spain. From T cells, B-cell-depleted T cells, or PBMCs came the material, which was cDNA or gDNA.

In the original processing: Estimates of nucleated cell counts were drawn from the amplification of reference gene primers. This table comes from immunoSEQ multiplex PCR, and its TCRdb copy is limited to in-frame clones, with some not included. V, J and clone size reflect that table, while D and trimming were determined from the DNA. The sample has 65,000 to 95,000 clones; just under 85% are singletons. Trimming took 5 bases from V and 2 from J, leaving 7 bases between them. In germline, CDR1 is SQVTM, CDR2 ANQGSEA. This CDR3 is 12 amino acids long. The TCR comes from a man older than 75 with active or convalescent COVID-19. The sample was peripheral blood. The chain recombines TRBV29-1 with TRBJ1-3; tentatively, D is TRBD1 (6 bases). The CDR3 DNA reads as TGCAGCGTTCGGACAGCTGGAAACACCATATATTTT. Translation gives CSVRTAGNTIYF.